The clone carrying this T cell receptor beta chain was counted ten times or more. This sample was taken from a study of shared clonotypes between healthy human individuals. On the study more broadly: Donors consisted of a couple of women and three men between 18 and 49.

CDR1 SGHTA and CDR2 FQGNSA come from the germline V gene. The V and J ends lost 4 bases and 5 bases respectively, with 29 bases between them. The CDR3 contains 19 residues. Execution of the assay was at deep level. The protocol was immunoSEQ multiplex PCR, while the TCRdb copy is restricted to in-frame clones and leaves out a portion. The table includes about 1.1 million clones, roughly 74% detected once. The chain is built from TRBV7-2 and TRBJ1-2, with D possibly TRBD1 on 5 matching bases. Specimen: memory CD4+ T cells from PBMCs. The subset: CD45RA-negative fraction. This TCR was recovered from a man between 18 and 35 years old in good health. Some clones in this sample may be carry-over from other donors' samples. CDR3 protein: CASSSTIIGAPVSPYGYTF. For the CDR3, the DNA is TGTGCCAGCAGCTCTACGATTATAGGGGCACCGGTATCACCTTATGGCTACACCTTC.